Following are 23 T cell receptor beta chains from one sample sequenced in a study of regulatory and conventional T cells in RAG deficiency. Sequencing was performed with immunoSEQ multiplex PCR; in TCRdb, only in-frame clones are kept and a portion is missing. The data hold 25,000 to 35,000 clones, with about nine tenths observed a single time. The sorted regulatory T cells were CD4+, CD25-high and CD127-low, with genomic DNA sequenced. Another study also made use of these data, one on regulatory T cells. That study reports: Primers: 52 TRBV forward and 13 TRBJ reverse.

The specimen sequenced was Tregs sorted from blood. These receptors originate from a human donor in good health.

This chain uses TRBV18 with TRBJ1-4; unclear D gene. Per germline, CDR1 KGHSH and CDR2 LQKENI. V was shortened by 6 bases and J by 1 base, with 15 bases between the two germline ends. The CDR3 extends over 16 amino acids. CDR3 sequence: CASSQRDLLTNEKLFF. The CDR3 nucleotides are TGTGCCAGCTCTCAACGGGATTTGCTAACTAATGAAAAACTGTTTTTT.

The CDR3 loop is CASRLQASYNSPLHF. CDR3 DNA sequence: TGTGCCAGCAGACTACAGGCCTCCTATAATTCACCCCTCCACTTT. The chain links TRBV27 to TRBJ1-6; maybe TRBD1 (5 bases). Deletions cut 6 bases from V and 0 bases from J, with 9 bases between. This CDR3 comprises 15 residues. In germline, CDR1 is MNHEY, CDR2 SMNVEV (reference sequence).

The chain joins TRBV18 to TRBJ2-5; no reliable D call. The J call may be faulty, since TRBJ2-7 better matches the DNA end. The CDR3 runs to 11 residues. Germline V gene data show CDR1 as KGHSH and CDR2 as LQKENI. The CDR3 DNA reads as TGTGCCAGCTCACCACAGATCGAGCAGTACTTC. The encoded protein is CASSPQIEQYF.

The V and J genes are TRBV5-4 and TRBJ2-7, with 7 bases aligning to TRBD2. V trimming: 0 bases; J trimming: 4 bases; junction bases outside the gene matches: 4. This CDR3 contains 14 residues. The V gene's germline CDR1 is SGHNT and CDR2 YYREEE (reference sequence). The DNA for the CDR3 is TGTGCCAGCAGCTTGGGGGGGGGAGGATACGAGCAGTACTTC. It yields the protein CASSLGGGGYEQYF. Complete variable domain (other parts from reference TRBV5-4 and TRBJ2-7): ETGVTQSPTHLIKTRGQQVTLRCSSQSGHNTVSWYQQALGQGPQFIFQYYREEENGRGNFPPRFSGLQFPNYSSELNVNALELDDSALYLCASSLGGGGYEQYFGPGTRLTVT.

The V gene is TRBV7-9, the J gene TRBJ2-7; 8 nucleotides agree with TRBD1. CDR1 and CDR2 (germline): SEHNR, FQNEAQ (reference sequence). CDR3 length: 14 amino acids. The V segment lost 4 bases and the J segment 4 bases; nucleotides outside the gene matches: 6. CDR3 region: CASSSTDRAYEQYF. DNA for the CDR3: TGTGCCAGCAGCTCGACGGACAGGGCTTACGAGCAGTACTTC.

This sequence joins TRBV11-3 and TRBJ2-2, with 7 positions matching TRBD2. The CDR3 runs 14 residues. Looked up from germline, CDR1 is SGHNT and CDR2 is YENEEA. V shed 5 bases, J shed 5 bases, and the junction held 5 bases outside the gene matches. DNA of the CDR3: TGTGCCAGCAGCCCACGGGGGGAGACCGGGGAGCTGTTTTTT. This translates into CASSPRGETGELFF.

This clone was recorded once. The chain has TRBV30 and TRBJ2-2; D gene uncertain. Germline V gene data show CDR1 as GTSNPN and CDR2 as SVGIG (reference sequence). Trimming took off 4 bases at V and 3 bases at J, with 6 bases between the two ends. The CDR3 is made up of 12 amino acids. This chain's CDR3 is CAWNSYTGELFF. The DNA for the CDR3 is TGTGCCTGGAACAGTTACACCGGGGAGCTGTTTTTT.

The rearrangement links TRBV6-5 to TRBJ2-2; D may be TRBD2 (5 bases). Trimming shortened V by 6 bases and J by 2 bases, and 10 bases separated the two germline ends. Germline CDR1 is MNHEY and CDR2 is SVGAGI. The CDR3 runs to 14 residues. CDR3: CASSWTVNTGELFF. The CDR3 region has the DNA TGTGCCAGCAGCTGGACTGTAAACACCGGGGAGCTGTTTTTT.

This clone occurred once. CDR3 nucleotides: TGCGCCAGCAGCTTGGAGGTGGGGAGCTACGAGCAGTACTTC. Residues: CASSLEVGSYEQYF. V gene TRBV5-1 combines with J gene TRBJ2-7, with a possible D match to TRBD2 (5 bases). The CDR3 sequence is 14 residues long. Germline CDR1 is SGHRS and CDR2 is YFSETQ. V was pared by 0 bases and J by 3 bases, with 10 bases between.

This clone was seen only once. This chain joins TRBV11-3 and TRBJ2-6; D may be TRBD2 (5 bases). Germline CDR1 and CDR2: SGHNT and YENEEA. Trimming took 4 bases from V and 4 from J, leaving 14 bases between them. CDR3 length equals 16 residues. The chain's CDR3 is CASSSGRSGGANVLTF. The CDR3 bases are TGTGCCAGCAGCTCAGGACGCTCGGGAGGGGCCAACGTCCTGACTTTC.

The rearrangement links TRBV4-1 to TRBJ1-1; D is undetermined. Trimming stripped 9 bases from V and 13 bases from J, with 12 bases between. The germline V gene has CDR1 MGHRA and CDR2 YSYEKL. The CDR3 is made up of 9 amino acids. The CDR3: CARYWDSFF. In nucleotides, the CDR3 is TGCGCCAGGTACTGGGATAGTTTCTTT.

The chain links TRBV6-5 to TRBJ1-2, with 7 bases lining up with TRBD1. Germline CDR1 and CDR2: MNHEY and SVGAGI. V shed 6 bases, J shed 1 base, and the junction held 5 bases outside the gene matches. The length of the CDR3 is 14 residues. The CDR3 loop reads CASSRPGGNYGYTF. The DNA for the CDR3 is TGTGCCAGCAGCCGACCAGGGGGTAACTATGGCTACACCTTC.

This clone was recorded once. J is TRBJ1-5 and V is TRBV19; perhaps TRBD1 as D (6 bases). V was shortened by 6 bases and J by 0 bases, with 12 bases between the two germline ends. Germline V lookup: CDR1 LNHDA, CDR2 SQIVND (reference sequence). The CDR3 consists of 15 residues. CDR3 amino acids: CASRHSGDSNQPQHF. CDR3 coding DNA: TGTGCCAGTAGACACTCAGGGGATAGCAATCAGCCCCAGCATTTT.

This chain joins TRBV5-5 and TRBJ1-3, with unresolved D. The germline CDR1 and CDR2 sequences are SGHKS and YYEKEE (reference sequence). V lost 3 bases to trimming and J lost 0 bases, with 10 bases between them. The CDR3 is 15 amino acids. The CDR3 sequence: CASSYDPSSGNTIYF. The CDR3 DNA sequence: TGTGCCAGCAGCTACGACCCTAGCTCTGGAAACACCATATATTTT.

V usage is TRBV21-1 and J usage is TRBJ2-5; the DNA was not compared with TRBD1, the D call given in the table. TRBV21-1 is an annotated pseudogene. This CDR3 is 16 amino acids long. This chain's CDR3 is CASSNSPFRAQETQYF. The CDR3 DNA reads TGTGCCAGCAGCAACTCTCCTTTCAGGGCTCAAGAGACCCAGTACTTC.

The chain couples TRBV5-6 to TRBJ1-2; TRBD1 might be the D (5 bases). This CDR3 is 14 amino acids long. The germline V gene has CDR1 SGHDT and CDR2 YYEEEE. V was trimmed by 0 bases and J by 8 bases, leaving 14 bases between them. The CDR3 spells CASSLDSGASGYTF. The CDR3 DNA follows: TGTGCCAGCAGCTTGGATTCTGGGGCTAGCGGCTACACCTTC.

The chain links TRBV14 to TRBJ1-5, with TRBD1 as a possible D gene (5 bases). Trimming pared 0 bases from V and 0 bases from J, leaving 15 bases between. This CDR3 is built from 18 residues. Germline CDR1 SGHDN, CDR2 FVKESK. Here the CDR3 reads CASSQEGTSANSNQPQHF. The CDR3 DNA is TGTGCCAGCAGCCAAGAGGGGACGTCCGCTAATAGCAATCAGCCCCAGCATTTT.

The chain uses TRBV14 and TRBJ1-6; the D gene is possibly TRBD1 (6 bases). This CDR3 has 14 amino acids. Trimming left V 6 bases short and J 7 bases short, with 13 bases between. Germline V CDR1 and CDR2: SGHDN, FVKESK. Here the CDR3 DNA reads TGTGCCAGCAGTACAGGGCGGAGGAATTCACCCCTCCACTTT. It specifies CASSTGRRNSPLHF.

CDR3 sequence: CASSVGMSTEAFF. The CDR3 DNA is TGTGCCAGCAGTGTGGGGATGAGCACTGAAGCTTTCTTT. This chain links TRBV11-3 with TRBJ1-1; D is undetermined. In germline, CDR1 is SGHNT, CDR2 YENEEA. The CDR3 has 13 amino acids. Deletions cut 6 bases from V and 4 bases from J, with 12 bases between.

J is TRBJ2-1 and V is TRBV18; 7 bases are shared with TRBD1. This CDR3 has 16 residues. Germline V gives CDR1 KGHSH, CDR2 LQKENI. V lost 2 bases to trimming and J lost 6 bases; unmatched junction nucleotides: 10. The CDR3 DNA reads TGTGCCAGCTCACCAGCGTTCTTGAGGGGGCCCAATGAGCAGTTCTTC. Protein sequence: CASSPAFLRGPNEQFF.

V is TRBV15 and J is TRBJ1-2, with TRBD1 as a possible D gene (5 bases). The V end lost 1 base, the J end lost 7 bases, and 22 bases lay between the germline ends. This CDR3 has 17 amino acids. Germline-derived CDR1 and CDR2 are LNHNV and YYDKDF (reference sequence). This CDR3 reads CATSRALKGTFSIGYTF. The DNA of the CDR3 is TGTGCCACCAGCAGAGCCCTCAAAGGGACGTTTTCAATTGGCTACACCTTC.

The V gene is TRBV9, the J gene TRBJ1-1; possible D gene TRBD1, 5 bases. The CDR3 extends over 13 amino acids. Germline CDR1 reads SGDLS; CDR2 reads YYNGEE. V lost 0 bases, J lost 5 bases, and 8 bases lay in between. The CDR3 region is CASSVGQWTEAFF. CDR3 DNA sequence: TGTGCCAGCAGCGTAGGACAGTGGACTGAAGCTTTCTTT.

The rearrangement joins TRBV14 to TRBJ2-3; D is unclear. CDR3 length: 12 amino acids. The ends were cut back, 3 bases at V and 4 bases at J, with 5 bases in the middle. The V gene's germline CDR1 is SGHDN and CDR2 FVKESK. The CDR3 DNA sequence: TGTGCCAGCAGCCATGGGGCAGATACGCAGTATTTT. It encodes CASSHGADTQYF.